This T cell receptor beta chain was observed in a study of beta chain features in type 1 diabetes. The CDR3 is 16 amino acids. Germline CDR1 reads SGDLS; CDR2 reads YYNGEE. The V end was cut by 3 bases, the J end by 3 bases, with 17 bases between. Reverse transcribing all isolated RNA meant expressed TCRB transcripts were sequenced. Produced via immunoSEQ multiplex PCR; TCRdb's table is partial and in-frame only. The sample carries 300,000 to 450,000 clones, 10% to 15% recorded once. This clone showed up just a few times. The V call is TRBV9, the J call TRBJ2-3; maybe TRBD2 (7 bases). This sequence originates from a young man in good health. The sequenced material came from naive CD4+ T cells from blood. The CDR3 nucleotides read TGTGCCAGCAGCGGGGGGGGGCGTAGCGGAACAGATACGCAGTATTTT. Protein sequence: CASSGGGRSGTDTQYF.